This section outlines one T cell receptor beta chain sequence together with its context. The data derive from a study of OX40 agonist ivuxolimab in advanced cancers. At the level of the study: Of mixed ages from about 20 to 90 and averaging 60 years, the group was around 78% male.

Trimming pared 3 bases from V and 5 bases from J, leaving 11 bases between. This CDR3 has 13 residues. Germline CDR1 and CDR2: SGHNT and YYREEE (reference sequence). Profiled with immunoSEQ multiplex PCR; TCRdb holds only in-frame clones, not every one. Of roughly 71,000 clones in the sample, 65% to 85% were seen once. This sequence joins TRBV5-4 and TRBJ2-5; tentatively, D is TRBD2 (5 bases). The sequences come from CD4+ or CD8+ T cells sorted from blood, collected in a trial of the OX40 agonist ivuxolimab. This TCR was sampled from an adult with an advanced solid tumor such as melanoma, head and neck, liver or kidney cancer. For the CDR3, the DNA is TGTGCCAGCAGCTCCTCGGGAAGGGAGACCCAGTACTTC. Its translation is CASSSSGRETQYF.